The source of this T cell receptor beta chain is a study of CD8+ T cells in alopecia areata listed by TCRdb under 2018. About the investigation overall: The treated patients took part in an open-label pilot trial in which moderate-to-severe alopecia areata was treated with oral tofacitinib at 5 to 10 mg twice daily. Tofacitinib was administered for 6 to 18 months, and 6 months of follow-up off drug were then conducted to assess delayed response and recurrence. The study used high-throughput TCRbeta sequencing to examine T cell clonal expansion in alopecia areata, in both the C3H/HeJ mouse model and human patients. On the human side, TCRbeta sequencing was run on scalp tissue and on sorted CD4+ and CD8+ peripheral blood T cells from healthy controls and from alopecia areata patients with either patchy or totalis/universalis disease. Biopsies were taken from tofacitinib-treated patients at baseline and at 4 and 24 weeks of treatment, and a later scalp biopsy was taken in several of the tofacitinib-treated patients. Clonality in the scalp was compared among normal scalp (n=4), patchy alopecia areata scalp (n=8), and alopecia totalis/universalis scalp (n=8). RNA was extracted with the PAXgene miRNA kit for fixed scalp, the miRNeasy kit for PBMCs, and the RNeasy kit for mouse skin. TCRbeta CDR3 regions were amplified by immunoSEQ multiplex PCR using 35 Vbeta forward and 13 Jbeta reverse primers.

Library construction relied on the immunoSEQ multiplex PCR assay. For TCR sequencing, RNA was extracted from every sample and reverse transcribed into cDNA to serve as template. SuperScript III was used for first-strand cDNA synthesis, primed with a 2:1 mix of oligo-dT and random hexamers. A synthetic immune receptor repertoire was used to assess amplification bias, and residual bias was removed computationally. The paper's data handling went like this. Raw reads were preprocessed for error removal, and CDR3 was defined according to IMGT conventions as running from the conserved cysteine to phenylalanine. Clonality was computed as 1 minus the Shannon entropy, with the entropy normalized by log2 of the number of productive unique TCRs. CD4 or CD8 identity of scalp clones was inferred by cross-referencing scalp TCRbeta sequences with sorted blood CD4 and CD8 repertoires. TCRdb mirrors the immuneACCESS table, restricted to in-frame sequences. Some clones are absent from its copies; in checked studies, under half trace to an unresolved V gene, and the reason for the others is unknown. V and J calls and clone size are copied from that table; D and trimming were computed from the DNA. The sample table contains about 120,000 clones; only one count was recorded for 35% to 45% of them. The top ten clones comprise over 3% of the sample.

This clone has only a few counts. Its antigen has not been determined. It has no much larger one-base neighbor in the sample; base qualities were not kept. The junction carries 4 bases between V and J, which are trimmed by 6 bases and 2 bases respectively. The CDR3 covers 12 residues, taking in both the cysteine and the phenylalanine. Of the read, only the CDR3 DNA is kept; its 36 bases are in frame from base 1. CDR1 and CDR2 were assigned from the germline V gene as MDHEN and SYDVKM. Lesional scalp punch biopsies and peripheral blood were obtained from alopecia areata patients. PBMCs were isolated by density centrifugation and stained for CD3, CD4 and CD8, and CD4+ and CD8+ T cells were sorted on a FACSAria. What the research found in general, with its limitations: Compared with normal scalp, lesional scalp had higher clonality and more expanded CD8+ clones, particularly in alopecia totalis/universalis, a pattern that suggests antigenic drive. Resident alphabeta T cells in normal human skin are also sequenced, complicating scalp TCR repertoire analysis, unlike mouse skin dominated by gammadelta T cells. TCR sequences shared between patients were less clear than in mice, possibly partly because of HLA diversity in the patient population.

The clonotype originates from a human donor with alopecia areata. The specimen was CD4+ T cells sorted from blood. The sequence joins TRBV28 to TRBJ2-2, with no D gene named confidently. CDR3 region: CASRLNTGELFF. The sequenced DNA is TGTGCCAGCAGACTTAACACCGGGGAGCTGTTTTTT.